Listed below are T cell receptor beta chains from one sample, sequenced in a study of shared clonotypes between healthy human individuals. Only in-frame clones appear in the TCRdb table, and some are missing; sequencing was by immunoSEQ multiplex PCR. The table includes about 2.4 million clones, just over 90% detected once. Sequences were obtained from naive CD4+ T cells sorted from blood. These receptors were obtained from a young man in good health. The CDR3 runs from the conserved cysteine through the conserved F or W. D genes are given only for firm matches. The size of a clone is reported for some rows only, either as once, few or many, or as a class for expanded clones.

size	V	J	D	DNA	CDR3
once	TRBV5-4	TRBJ1-2	TRBD1	TGTGCCACCCGGAGCACAGGGGCAGTCTCGGCCTATGGCTACACCTTC	CATRSTGAVSAYGYTF
.	TRBV5-1	TRBJ2-1	.	TGCGCCAGCAGCTTAACTTTAGCGGAGGGCTCCTACAATGAGCAGTTCTTC	CASSLTLAEGSYNEQFF
.	TRBV7-3	TRBJ2-1	.	TGTGCCAGCAGCCCAGGACAGACCTACAATGAGCAGTTCTTC	CASSPGQTYNEQFF
.	TRBV5-1	TRBJ1-1	.	TGCGCCAGCAGCTTGGAAGGGGGTCAGGGATCTCGGGAGAAAGCTTTCTTT	CASSLEGGQGSREKAFF
once	TRBV6-5	TRBJ2-5	TRBD1	TGTGCCAGCAGTACAGGGGGCCAAGAGACCCAGTACTTC	CASSTGGQETQYF
.	TRBV5-1	TRBJ2-1	TRBD2	TGCGCCAGCAGCCAACTAGCGGGGCCGGTCAATGAGCAGTTCTTC	CASSQLAGPVNEQFF
.	TRBV5-1	TRBJ2-5	.	TGCGCCAGCCGGATGCTTTCGTCGGAGACCCAGTACTTC	CASRMLSSETQYF
once	TRBV6-1	TRBJ2-7	.	TGTGCCAGCAGTGTGTTTCGCGGGCCCTACGAGCAGTACTTC	CASSVFRGPYEQYF
.	TRBV19	TRBJ1-1	TRBD1	TGTGCCAGTAACAACCAGGGCGGGACAGGGGCTTTCTTT	CASNNQGGTGAFF
.	TRBV2	TRBJ2-7	.	TGTGCCAGCAGCGCTCTCCACGAGCAGTACTTC	CASSALHEQYF
.	TRBV11-2	TRBJ2-2	.	TGTGCCAGCAGCTTAGCTTCCGGATATAACACCGGGGAGCTGTTTTTT	CASSLASGYNTGELFF
.	TRBV5-1	TRBJ2-1	.	TGCGCCAGCAGCTTGGCCCTCAATGAGCAGTTCTTC	CASSLALNEQFF
.	TRBV9	TRBJ2-5	TRBD2	TGTGCCAGCAGCGCTGCCACTAGCGGGGGAGTTGTTGAGACCCAGTACTTC	CASSAATSGGVVETQYF
.	TRBV5-1	TRBJ1-5	TRBD1	TGCGCCAGCAGTCCCCTCGGCCCAGGGGGATATGGTCAGCCCCAGCATTTT	CASSPLGPGGYGQPQHF
.	TRBV7-2	TRBJ2-5	.	TGTGCCAGCAGCATGCAAGAGACCCAGTACTTC	CASSMQETQYF
.	TRBV13	TRBJ1-2	.	TGTGCCAGCAGCTTTTTCCAACCTCAGGCAGGCTATGGCTACACCTTC	CASSFFQPQAGYGYTF
once	TRBV7-9	TRBJ2-1	TRBD2	TGTGCCAGCAGCAAGGGTCGGAGTAGCGGGAGGCATGAGCAGTTCTTC	CASSKGRSSGRHEQFF
.	TRBV2	TRBJ1-5	.	TGTGCCAGCAGAGTCGTACAGACTAGCAATCAGCCCCAGCATTTT	CASRVVQTSNQPQHF
.	TRBV2	TRBJ1-2	.	TGTGCCAGCAGCGTGGTTGGCGGCTACACCTTC	CASSVVGGYTF
few	TRBV19	TRBJ1-2	.	TGTGCCAGTAGATACGTGGGACAAGGTGAAGGCTACACCTTC	CASRYVGQGEGYTF
.	TRBV9	TRBJ1-1	.	TGTGCCAGCAGCGTAGGGGGGCCGAACACTGAAGCTTTCTTT	CASSVGGPNTEAFF
.	TRBV11-2	TRBJ1-2	.	TGTGCCAGCAGCTTAGATGAGAACTATGGCTACACCTTC	CASSLDENYGYTF
.	TRBV6-1	TRBJ2-2	.	TGTGCCAGCACAGGGTTAAGCACCGGGGAGCTGTTTTTT	CASTGLSTGELFF
.	TRBV19	TRBJ2-1	TRBD2	TGTGCCAGTAGTAGCGGGAGGGCCCTTTACAATGAGCAGTTCTTC	CASSSGRALYNEQFF
.	TRBV1	TRBJ2-3	.	TGCACCAGTTTTATTGGGCGGACAGATACTAGGGGGCCTAGCGGGAGCAGCAGCACAGATACGCAGTATTTT	CTSFIGRTDTRGPSGSSSTDTQYF
.	TRBV2	TRBJ2-1	.	TGTGCCAGCAGTCCCAGCGGCGGTTTTAGGGATGAGCAGTTCTTC	CASSPSGGFRDEQFF
.	TRBV5-1	TRBJ2-1	TRBD2	TGCGCCAGCAGCTCGACGACTAGCGGGGGGGTTAGCTCCTACAATGAGCAGTTCTTC	CASSSTTSGGVSSYNEQFF
few	TRBV27	TRBJ2-7	.	TGTGCCAGGGACAGCGCCTACGAGCAGTACTTC	CARDSAYEQYF
.	TRBV23-1	TRBJ2-1	.	TGCGCCAGCAGTGCGGACAGTTACAATGAGCAGTTCTTC	CASSADSYNEQFF
.	TRBV16	TRBJ1-6	.	TGTGCCAGCAGCCTCGGGAGAATTCAGGGTAATTCACCCCTCCACTTT	CASSLGRIQGNSPLHF
.	TRBV7-2	TRBJ1-2	.	TGTGCCAGCAGCCTAGACGGGAACTATGGCTACACCTTC	CASSLDGNYGYTF
.	TRBV7-8	TRBJ2-3	TRBD1	TGTGCCAGCAGCTTAGTACTCCCAACCCAGGGGGCGCGGGGCACAGATACGCAGTATTTT	CASSLVLPTQGARGTDTQYF
.	TRBV23-1	TRBJ2-4	TRBD1	TGCGCCAGCAGTCCTTCCCCGACAGGGATTAAAAACATTCAGTACTTC	CASSPSPTGIKNIQYF
once	TRBV11-3	TRBJ2-7	TRBD1	TGTGCCAGCAGCGAAGCCCCAGGACAGGGGTGGGGCGAGCAGTACTTC	CASSEAPGQGWGEQYF
once	TRBV9	TRBJ1-2	.	TGTGCCAGCAGCGTAGACGGGGGAAGCTATGGCTACACCTTC	CASSVDGGSYGYTF
.	TRBV18	TRBJ2-5	.	TGTGCCAGCTCGCGACAGGAGCAAGAGACCCAGTACTTC	CASSRQEQETQYF
.	TRBV2	TRBJ2-7	.	TGTGCCACCTCGCAGGGATACTACGAGCAGTACTTC	CATSQGYYEQYF
.	TRBV18	TRBJ2-2	TRBD1	TGTGCCAGCTCCAGAAACCCGGGACAGGGGGCTCTCGGGGAGCTGTTTTTT	CASSRNPGQGALGELFF
.	TRBV28	TRBJ2-7	.	TGTGCCAGCAGTTTTGTGCGAGGGGGGGCTCTCTACGAGCAGTACTTC	CASSFVRGGALYEQYF
.	TRBV27	TRBJ2-7	TRBD1	TGTGCCAGCAGTCCCAGGTCCAGGGGGACAGGGATCAACGAGCAGTACTTC	CASSPRSRGTGINEQYF
.	TRBV6-5	TRBJ2-7	.	TGTGCCAGCAGTTACGGAAAGGCAGGCTCCTACGAGCAGTACTTC	CASSYGKAGSYEQYF
once	TRBV5-1	TRBJ2-7	.	TGCGCCAGCAGCTTGTTTGCCAGCGCCTTCTCCTACGAGCAGTACTTC	CASSLFASAFSYEQYF
.	TRBV7-2	TRBJ2-1	.	TGTGCCAGCAGCTTACCGATAGCGAAAAGGTCCTACAATGAGCAGTTCTTC	CASSLPIAKRSYNEQFF
.	TRBV5-1	TRBJ1-1	TRBD1	TGCGCCAGCAGCCGCACAGGGGAAAAGACTGAAGCTTTCTTT	CASSRTGEKTEAFF
.	TRBV4-1	TRBJ1-5	TRBD1	TGCGCCAGCAGCCATCAGGGACAGGGGATTCGTAGCAATCAGCCCCAGCATTTT	CASSHQGQGIRSNQPQHF
once	TRBV18	TRBJ2-2	.	TGTGCCAGCTCGCAGTACGGGACCGGGGAGCTGTTTTTT	CASSQYGTGELFF
once	TRBV11-2	TRBJ2-2	TRBD2	TGTGCCAGCAGCTCCTCTTTAGGCCAGCGGGAGTTCACCGGGGAGCTGTTTTTT	CASSSSLGQREFTGELFF
few	TRBV20-1	TRBJ1-2	.	TGCAGTGCTAGTAGTGGAGGAGGCTACACCTTC	CSASSGGGYTF
.	TRBV6-5	TRBJ2-7	TRBD1	TGTGCCAGCAGTTACAGGGGGCGGTCCTACGAGCAGTACTTC	CASSYRGRSYEQYF
.	TRBV10-2	TRBJ2-5	.	TGCGCCAGCAAACAGGGTGTACAAGAGACCCAGTACTTC	CASKQGVQETQYF
.	TRBV5-4	TRBJ2-7	.	TGTGCCAGCAGCTTGGCACTGGGGGGAAGGGGGGACGAGCAGTACTTC	CASSLALGGRGDEQYF
.	TRBV14	TRBJ1-2	TRBD1	TGTGCCAGCAGCCAAGCCGGGACAGGGGTGAGAGGCTACACCTTC	CASSQAGTGVRGYTF